This TCR beta chain originates from a study of early T cells in non-severe SARS-CoV-2 infection. The wider study: Whole-blood bulk RNA, unsorted, was sequenced, and chains were unpaired. Whole-study findings and limits: Clonotype matching in VDJdb favored anti-spike CD8 responses and did not capture private and CD4 specificities.

This CDR3 has 15 amino acids. V lost 6 bases, J lost 1 base, and 8 bases stayed unmatched. Individually, cDNA molecules had unique molecular identifiers attached to them. TCRdb reprocessed the 5' RACE reads with MiXCR, giving one entry per CDR3 protein. The sample yields tens of thousands of distinct CDR3 sequences, around 16% seen once. This clonotype was observed a handful of times. Its antigen is not known. The gene calls are TRBV12-3 or TRBV12-4 and TRBJ1-1, with 7 nucleotides matching TRBD1. The sequencing here drew on whole blood, taken at baseline. This sequence was found in an adult who was a healthcare worker with PCR-confirmed SARS-CoV-2 infection or an uninfected control (not recorded which). The CDR3: CASRPREGANTEAFF. Written as DNA, the CDR3 is TGTGCCAGCAGACCCCGGGAGGGGGCGAACACTGAAGCTTTCTTT.